One and the same sample provided the 19 T cell receptor beta chains below, sequenced in a study of blood T cell repertoires in COVID-19. Sequencing was performed with immunoSEQ multiplex PCR; in TCRdb, only in-frame clones are kept and a portion is missing. The sample lists 150,000 to 200,000 clones; approximately 86% were seen once. Sequencing input: peripheral blood. All receptors derive from a woman of 80 years or more with COVID-19, enrolled during active disease.

The chain links TRBV20-1 to TRBJ1-2, with D perhaps matching TRBD1 (6 bases). Trimming stripped 3 bases from V and 8 bases from J, with 10 bases between. Germline V CDR1 and CDR2: DFQATT, SNEGSKA (reference sequence). The CDR3 is 11 residues long. CDR3 residues: CSARGGTGYTF. The CDR3 nucleotides are TGCAGTGCTAGGGGGGGGACAGGCTACACCTTC.

This sequence joins TRBV14 and TRBJ1-3; TRBD1 aligns across 8 bases. This CDR3 has 16 amino acids. The germline gives CDR1 SGHDN, CDR2 FVKESK. V lost 4 bases, J lost 0 bases, and 5 bases stayed unmatched. The CDR3 loop reads CASSPGQGFSGNTIYF. Written as DNA, the CDR3 is TGTGCCAGCAGCCCCGGACAGGGTTTCTCTGGAAACACCATATATTTT.

The rearrangement links TRBV6-4 to TRBJ1-5; D remains ambiguous. In germline, CDR1 is MRHNA, CDR2 SNTAGT. The length of the CDR3 is 13 residues. V gave up 4 bases and J gave up 3 bases, with 7 bases separating them. The CDR3 bases are TGTGCCAGCAGTGCAGAGGTCAATCAGCCCCAGCATTTT. This sequence encodes CASSAEVNQPQHF.

The sample holds a few counts of this clone. The rearrangement joins TRBV28 to TRBJ2-3, with 10 bases lining up with TRBD2. This CDR3 is 14 amino acids long. In germline, CDR1 is MDHEN, CDR2 SYDVKM. J lost 0 bases, V lost 7 bases, and 1 base had no gene match. CDR3 in DNA: TGTGCCAGCAAACTAGCGGGGAGCACAGATACGCAGTATTTT. Amino acid sequence: CASKLAGSTDTQYF. Together with reference TRBV28 and TRBJ2-3, the CDR3 gives the full variable domain: DVKVTQSSRYLVKRTGEKVFLECVQDMDHENMFWYRQDPGLGLRLIYFSYDVKMKEKGDIPEGYSVSREKKERFSLILESASTNQTSMYLCASKLAGSTDTQYFGPGTRLTVL.

The chain links TRBV6-2 or TRBV6-3 to TRBJ2-5; TRBD2 matches at 8 bases. J gave up 7 bases and V 5 bases, and 30 bases lay outside the gene matches. CDR3 length: 21 residues. In germline, CDR1 is MNHEY, CDR2 SVGEGT. The CDR3 DNA reads TGTGCCAGCAGTCCCCCCTTTTCGGTCCTAGCGGGTTCCACGGTGGTGGGGACCCAGTACTTC. Translating it yields CASSPPFSVLAGSTVVGTQYF.

V usage is TRBV11-3 and J usage is TRBJ2-2; tentatively, D is TRBD2 (5 bases). Germline-derived CDR1 and CDR2 are SGHNT and YENEEA. This CDR3 has 15 amino acids. The germline V and J ends were trimmed by 1 base and 4 bases, with 10 bases remaining between them. The CDR3 region has the DNA TGTGCCAGCAGCTTAGGAGGGCTGGGCACCGGGGAGCTGTTTTTT. Protein sequence: CASSLGGLGTGELFF.

CDR3 sequence reads: CASSARYRLKMNQPQHF. The DNA of the CDR3 is TGTGCCAGCAGCGCCAGATACAGGCTAAAAATGAATCAGCCCCAGCATTTT. The chain uses TRBV21-1 and TRBJ1-5; the tabulated D call, TRBD1, remains unverified against the DNA. TRBV21-1 is flagged as a pseudogene. The CDR3 extends over 17 amino acids.

The chain employs TRBV20-1 and TRBJ1-5; 7 bases line up with TRBD1. CDR3 length: 14 amino acids. Germline V CDR1 and CDR2: DFQATT, SNEGSKA (reference sequence). V gave up 3 bases and J gave up 1 base; unmatched junction bases: 3. The CDR3 sequence is CSASQGVSNQPQHF. CDR3 DNA: TGCAGTGCTAGTCAGGGGGTCAGCAATCAGCCCCAGCATTTT.

This sequence joins TRBV7-2 and TRBJ1-1; 10 positions agree with TRBD1. The CDR3 is 14 amino acids. With V trimmed by 5 bases and J by 4 bases, 4 bases remained unmatched. Germline CDR1 is SGHTA and CDR2 is FQGNSA. The CDR3 bases are TGTGCCAGCAGCCTGACAGGGGGCTTCACTGAAGCTTTCTTT. Translated: CASSLTGGFTEAFF.

This chain links TRBV28 with TRBJ1-2; no reliable D call. Germline V gene data show CDR1 as MDHEN and CDR2 as SYDVKM. V gave up 6 bases and J gave up 5 bases, with 10 bases separating them. CDR3 length: 12 amino acids. The CDR3 reads CASSRSSYGYTF. CDR3 nucleotide sequence: TGTGCCAGCAGCCGATCCAGTTATGGCTACACCTTC.

This clone showed up just once. The chain has TRBV19 and TRBJ1-5, with unresolved D. The CDR3 is 14 amino acids. The V end lost 7 bases, the J end lost 3 bases, and 13 bases lay between the germline ends. Germline loops: CDR1 LNHDA, CDR2 SQIVND (reference sequence). The CDR3: CASTSSSFNQPQHF. Written as DNA, the CDR3 is TGTGCCAGTACTTCATCGAGTTTCAATCAGCCCCAGCATTTT.

This chain joins TRBV6-2 or TRBV6-3 and TRBJ2-7; 9 bases fit TRBD1. This CDR3 region has 15 residues. From germline, CDR1 is MNHEY and CDR2 SVGEGT. Trimming cost V 5 bases and J 3 bases; bases outside gene matches: 8. CDR3 sequence: CASSKGTGSGYEQYF. Here the CDR3 DNA reads TGTGCCAGCAGTAAAGGGACAGGGAGTGGCTACGAGCAGTACTTC.

The chain employs TRBV5-1 and TRBJ1-2; 7 nucleotides align to TRBD1. After removal of 4 bases from V and 6 bases from J, the junction contained 9 bases not matched to a gene. There are 14 residues in the CDR3. Germline V CDR1 and CDR2: SGHRS, YFSETQ. This CDR3 is CASSVGTADNGYTF. CDR3 DNA: TGCGCCAGCAGCGTCGGGACAGCGGACAATGGCTACACCTTC.

The rearrangement joins TRBV5-1 to TRBJ2-5; D is possibly TRBD2 (6 bases). The V end was cut by 6 bases, the J end by 1 base, with 19 bases between. Germline V gene sequence: CDR1 SGHRS, CDR2 YFSETQ. CDR3 size: 16 residues. CDR3 sequence (DNA): TGCGCCAGCACCCTCGGAGGGCAAGGACGCCAAGAGACCCAGTACTTC. Translated, it gives CASTLGGQGRQETQYF.

In this sample, this clone turned up a few times. The chain employs TRBV10-2 and TRBJ1-2, with 8 bases that match TRBD1. Germline trimming cut 3 bases from V and 8 bases from J; bases unmatched to any gene: 5. The CDR3 loop spans 13 amino acids. Germline V gives CDR1 WSHSY, CDR2 SAAADI. CDR3 nucleotide sequence: TGCGCCAGCAGTGAACAGGGGGTTATCGGCTACACCTTC. It yields the protein CASSEQGVIGYTF.

This chain uses TRBV18 with TRBJ2-3, with D possibly matching TRBD2 (6 bases). CDR3 length: 15 amino acids. Germline V gene lookup returns CDR1 KGHSH and CDR2 LQKENI. The V and J ends lost 2 bases and 4 bases respectively, with 13 bases between them. The CDR3 nucleotides are TGTGCCAGCTCACCAGCGCTTGGCGGGGCAGATACGCAGTATTTT. This gives the protein CASSPALGGADTQYF.

The gene calls are TRBV6-1 and TRBJ1-1; D call uncertain. Germline CDR1 reads MNHNS; CDR2 reads SASEGT. The CDR3 length is 12 residues. V lost 6 bases, J lost 2 bases, and 7 bases lay in between. The CDR3 region has the DNA TGTGCCAGCAGCCGGACTAACACTGAAGCTTTCTTT. Translating gives CASSRTNTEAFF.

The J gene is TRBJ1-6, the V gene TRBV2; D possibly corresponds to TRBD1 (5 bases). The CDR3 consists of 14 residues. V lost 8 bases and J lost 7, with 15 bases in between. Germline loops: CDR1 SNHLY, CDR2 FYNNEI. CDR3 nucleotides: TGTGCCAGCTCTGGGGGGACGGAAAATTCACCCCTCCACTTT. Protein sequence: CASSGGTENSPLHF.

V is TRBV29-1 and J is TRBJ1-4; the D gene is possibly TRBD1 (6 bases). CDR1 SQVTM and CDR2 ANQGSEA come from the germline V gene. V lost 6 bases and J lost 0, with 11 bases in between. This CDR3 is built from 14 residues. CDR3 nucleotides: TGCAGCGTAGCACAGGGAGCAACTAATGAAAAACTGTTTTTT. It is translated as CSVAQGATNEKLFF.